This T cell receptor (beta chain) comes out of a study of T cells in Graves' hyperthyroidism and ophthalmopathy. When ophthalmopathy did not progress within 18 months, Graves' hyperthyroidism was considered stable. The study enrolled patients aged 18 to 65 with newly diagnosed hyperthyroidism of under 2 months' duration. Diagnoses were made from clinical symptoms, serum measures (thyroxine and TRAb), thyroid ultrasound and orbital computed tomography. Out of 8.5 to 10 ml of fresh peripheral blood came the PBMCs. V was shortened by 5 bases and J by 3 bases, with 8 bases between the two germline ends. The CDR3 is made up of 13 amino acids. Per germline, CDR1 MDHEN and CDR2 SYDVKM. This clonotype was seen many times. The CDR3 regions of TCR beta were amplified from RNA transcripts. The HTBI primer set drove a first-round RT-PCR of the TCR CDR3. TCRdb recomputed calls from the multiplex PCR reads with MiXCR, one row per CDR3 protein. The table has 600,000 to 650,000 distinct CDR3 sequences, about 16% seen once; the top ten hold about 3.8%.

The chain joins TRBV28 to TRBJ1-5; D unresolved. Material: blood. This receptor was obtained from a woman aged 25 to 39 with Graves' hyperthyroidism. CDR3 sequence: CASSRVYNQPQHF. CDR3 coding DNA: TGTGCCAGCAGTAGGGTGTACAATCAGCCCCAGCATTTT.